Following are 24 T cell receptor beta chains from one sample sequenced in a study of identical twins. MiXCR, applied by TCRdb to the 5' RACE reads, yields one record per CDR3 protein. Of hundreds of thousands of distinct CDR3 sequences listed, roughly 18% are singletons. This sample also belongs to another study, concerning T cells expressing NK-cell markers.

The sample was PBMCs. These TCRs come from a young woman in good health.

The J gene is TRBJ1-4, the V gene TRBV5-1; D gene uncertain. V was shortened by 0 bases and J by 0 bases, with 9 bases between the two germline ends. Germline V gene lookup returns CDR1 SGHRS and CDR2 YFSETQ. This CDR3 spans 16 amino acids. The DNA of the CDR3 is TGCGCCAGCAGCTTGGCCAGGATGACAACTAATGAAAAACTGTTTTTT. Encoded protein: CASSLARMTTNEKLFF. Full variable domain (missing parts from reference TRBV5-1 and TRBJ1-4): KAGVTQTPRYLIKTRGQQVTLSCSPISGHRSVSWYQQTPGQGLQFLFEYFSETQRNKGNFPGRFSGRQFSNSRSEMNVSTLELGDSALYLCASSLARMTTNEKLFFGSGTQLSVL.

A few counts support this clonotype. CDR3 loop: CASRLAISGTYNEQFF. The CDR3 region has the DNA TGCGCCAGCAGGTTAGCTATATCGGGGACCTACAATGAGCAGTTCTTC. The chain is built from TRBV5-1 and TRBJ2-1, with D perhaps matching TRBD2 (5 bases). CDR3 length: 16 residues. The germline V gene encodes CDR1 SGHRS and CDR2 YFSETQ. V shed 5 bases and J shed 2 bases, with 17 bases lying between them. The whole variable domain, remainder taken from reference TRBV5-1 and TRBJ2-1, is KAGVTQTPRYLIKTRGQQVTLSCSPISGHRSVSWYQQTPGQGLQFLFEYFSETQRNKGNFPGRFSGRQFSNSRSEMNVSTLELGDSALYLCASRLAISGTYNEQFFGPGTRLTVL.

The rearrangement joins TRBV5-1 to TRBJ2-5; 7 bases are shared with TRBD1. The germline V gene encodes CDR1 SGHRS and CDR2 YFSETQ. V dropped 4 bases and J dropped 1; count of bases not matched to a gene: 7. This CDR3 is 15 amino acids long. CDR3 nucleotide sequence: TGCGCCAGCAGCGCCCGGACAGGTTTCCAAGAGACCCAGTACTTC. Its translation is CASSARTGFQETQYF.

V and J are TRBV11-2 and TRBJ2-2; 14 nucleotides align to TRBD2. This CDR3 is 18 amino acids long. V shed 2 bases and J 4 bases; nucleotides not matched to a gene: 6. The germline CDR1 and CDR2 sequences are SGHAT and FQNNGV. The CDR3 protein is CASSLSGTSGRGTGELFF. CDR3 sequence (DNA): TGTGCCAGCAGCTTATCTGGGACTAGCGGGAGAGGCACCGGGGAGCTGTTTTTT.

The chain links TRBV5-6 to TRBJ2-3, with 10 positions matching TRBD2. The CDR3 has 15 residues. J was trimmed by 3 bases and V by 6 bases; bases with no gene match: 7. The germline CDR1 and CDR2 sequences are SGHDT and YYEEEE. CDR3 sequence (DNA): TGTGCCAGCACCAAAGCTAGCGGGAGTACAGATACGCAGTATTTT. Protein: CASTKASGSTDTQYF.

This clonotype is termed medium-sized. The V gene is TRBV6-2 or TRBV6-3, the J gene TRBJ2-1, with 8 bases aligning to TRBD2. Per the germline V gene, CDR1 is MNHEY and CDR2 is SVGEGT. This CDR3 has 15 residues. V gave up 6 bases and J gave up 9 bases; unmatched junction bases: 13. The CDR3: CASRLPGLEFGEQFF. CDR3 bases: TGTGCCAGCAGACTCCCGGGACTAGAATTTGGTGAGCAGTTCTTC.

This rearrangement joins TRBV20-1 to TRBJ2-7; 9 nucleotides line up with TRBD2. Germline lookup yields CDR1 DFQATT and CDR2 SNEGSKA (reference sequence). V was clipped by 0 bases and J by 1 base; unmatched bases: 1. The CDR3 is made up of 14 amino acids. The CDR3 DNA reads TGCAGTGCTAGAGAGCTAGCGGGATCCTACGAGCAGTACTTC. Protein product: CSARELAGSYEQYF.

The chain employs TRBV7-9 and TRBJ2-1, with 12 bases aligning to TRBD2. This CDR3 has 17 residues. Germline trimming cut 2 bases from V and 7 bases from J; bases unmatched to any gene: 9. Germline V gene lookup returns CDR1 SEHNR and CDR2 FQNEAQ (reference sequence). The chain's CDR3 is CASSLLPSGRAGNEQFF. The CDR3 DNA sequence: TGTGCCAGCAGCTTACTTCCTAGCGGGAGGGCCGGGAATGAGCAGTTCTTC. The whole variable domain, remainder taken from reference TRBV7-9 and TRBJ2-1, is DTGVSQNPRHKITKRGQNVTFRCDPISEHNRLYWYRQTLGQGPEFLTYFQNEAQLEKSRLLSDRFSAERPKGSFSTLEIQRTEQGDSAMYLCASSLLPSGRAGNEQFFGPGTRLTVL.

This clonotype was found a few times. V usage is TRBV24-1 and J usage is TRBJ1-1, with 7 positions matching TRBD1. After removal of 2 bases from V and 8 bases from J, the junction contained 1 base not matched to a gene. CDR3 length equals 12 residues. CDR1 and CDR2 from the germline V gene are KGHDR and SFDVKD. The CDR3: CATSDWTGEAFF. Written as DNA, the CDR3 is TGTGCCACCAGTGATTGGACAGGAGAAGCTTTCTTT.

The chain carries TRBV6-1 and TRBJ2-3; D perhaps matches TRBD2 (6 bases). Germline CDR1 reads MNHNS; CDR2 reads SASEGT. The CDR3 sequence is 14 residues long. Trimming removed 8 bases at V and 2 bases at J, with 14 bases between. Here the CDR3 DNA reads TGTGCCAGCGGTCGGACTATTCACACAGATACGCAGTATTTT. This gives the protein CASGRTIHTDTQYF.

This chain joins TRBV4-1 and TRBJ1-6, with no clear D. The V end lost 0 bases, the J end lost 7 bases, and 10 bases lay between the germline ends. The germline V gene has CDR1 MGHRA and CDR2 YSYEKL. The length of the CDR3 is 15 residues. The CDR3 nucleotides are TGCGCCAGCAGCCAAGACGGGCGGAGAAATTCACCCCTCCACTTT. As protein: CASSQDGRRNSPLHF.

This clonotype has a count of ten or more. This chain connects TRBV7-9 to TRBJ2-1; D is uncertain. Trimming shortened V by 3 bases and J by 8 bases, and 17 bases separated the two germline ends. This CDR3 has 15 amino acids. Per the germline V gene, CDR1 is SEHNR and CDR2 is FQNEAQ (reference sequence). This CDR3 is CASSFGGPFGDEQFF. As DNA, the CDR3 is TGTGCCAGCAGCTTCGGCGGACCCTTTGGAGATGAGCAGTTCTTC.

This clonotype was seen at least ten times. The rearrangement links TRBV20-1 to TRBJ2-7, with 9 bases that match TRBD1. The CDR3 is made up of 11 amino acids. CDR1 DFQATT and CDR2 SNEGSKA come from the germline V gene (reference sequence). The V segment lost 6 bases and the J segment 6 bases; nucleotides outside the gene matches: 3. The CDR3 is CSAGDRVEQYF. The DNA for the CDR3 is TGCAGTGCCGGGGACAGGGTCGAGCAGTACTTC.

This clonotype was recorded a few times. The V and J genes are TRBV20-1 and TRBJ2-5; possible D gene TRBD2, 5 bases. Per germline, CDR1 DFQATT and CDR2 SNEGSKA (reference sequence). The V end was cut by 6 bases, the J end by 3 bases, with 20 bases between. The CDR3 has 15 amino acids. CDR3 DNA: TGCAGTGCCAGGTCCAACCGAGGGTCCAAAGAGACCCAGTACTTC. Protein product: CSARSNRGSKETQYF.

The V gene is TRBV20-1, the J gene TRBJ2-5, with TRBD1 as a possible D gene (5 bases). Germline V CDR1 and CDR2: DFQATT, SNEGSKA (reference sequence). V lost 4 bases and J 2 bases, leaving 11 bases between the germline ends. The CDR3 loop spans 13 amino acids. The chain's CDR3 is CSATLTVQETQYF. CDR3 bases: TGCAGTGCTACTCTGACAGTACAAGAGACCCAGTACTTC.

The CDR3 coding sequence is TGTGCCAGTAGTCCACAGGGCTCCCGTCAGCCCCAGCATTTT. Its translation: CASSPQGSRQPQHF. The V gene is TRBV19, the J gene TRBJ1-5; D perhaps matches TRBD1 (6 bases). CDR3 length: 14 amino acids. V lost 5 bases and J lost 6, with 14 bases in between. Germline-derived CDR1 and CDR2 are LNHDA and SQIVND (reference sequence).

The chain is built from TRBV20-1 and TRBJ1-6; 9 bases are shared with TRBD1. Trimming took 6 bases from V and 9 from J; bases not matched to a gene: 9. The CDR3 is 14 residues long. Germline assignment: CDR1 DFQATT and CDR2 SNEGSKA (reference sequence). The CDR3 nucleotides are TGCAGTGCGGGGAGGGGACAGGGAAGTTCACCCCTCCACTTT. The encoded protein is CSAGRGQGSSPLHF.

The V call is TRBV7-2, the J call TRBJ2-1, with 11 nucleotides matching TRBD2. The germline CDR1 and CDR2 sequences are SGHTA and FQGNSA. The CDR3 has 16 residues. Losses at the gene ends were 5 bases for V and 10 bases for J; bases not matched to a gene: 13. The CDR3 DNA is TGTGCCAGCAGCAAACCGGGACTAGCGGCTCTGGGGGAGCAGTTCTTC. Its protein is CASSKPGLAALGEQFF.

The V call is TRBV6-5, the J call TRBJ2-7; TRBD2 matches at 10 bases. The CDR3 consists of 19 residues. The germline V gene encodes CDR1 MNHEY and CDR2 SVGAGI. V shed 2 bases, J shed 1 base, and the junction held 14 bases outside the gene matches. CDR3 nucleotides: TGTGCCAGCAGTTACGCCACAACCGACCCTAGCGGGGGATCCTACGAGCAGTACTTC. Amino acid sequence: CASSYATTDPSGGSYEQYF.

The sample holds a few counts of this clonotype. The chain is built from TRBV20-1 and TRBJ2-5, with TRBD1 as a possible D gene (5 bases). Germline loops: CDR1 DFQATT, CDR2 SNEGSKA (reference sequence). Trimming pared 7 bases from V and 0 bases from J, leaving 18 bases between. The CDR3 consists of 15 residues. The CDR3 loop reads CSGHKLTGDQETQYF. In nucleotides, the CDR3 is TGCAGTGGGCACAAGCTTACAGGAGACCAAGAGACCCAGTACTTC.

A few counts support this clonotype. The chain is built from TRBV6-1 and TRBJ1-5; 11 nucleotides agree with TRBD1. The ends lost 6 bases at V and 5 bases at J; junction bases unmatched: 3. CDR3 length: 14 amino acids. Germline lookup yields CDR1 MNHNS and CDR2 SASEGT. The CDR3 sequence: CASRMDRGHQPQHF. The CDR3 bases are TGTGCCAGCAGAATGGACAGGGGGCATCAGCCCCAGCATTTT.

This clonotype was observed a handful of times. The rearrangement joins TRBV3-1 to TRBJ2-3; TRBD2 might be the D (6 bases). This CDR3 region has 15 residues. The V end was cut by 5 bases, the J end by 4 bases, with 16 bases between. The V gene's germline CDR1 is LGHDT and CDR2 YNNKEL (reference sequence). CDR3 DNA sequence: TGTGCCAGCAGCAGACTTGGGGGGAGCGCAGATACGCAGTATTTT. Protein product: CASSRLGGSADTQYF.

This sequence joins TRBV12-3 or TRBV12-4 and TRBJ2-2; no definite D call. CDR3 length: 11 amino acids. Trimming shortened V by 6 bases and J by 3 bases, and 2 bases separated the two germline ends. The CDR3 spells CASRHTGELFF. The CDR3 DNA reads TGTGCCAGCAGACACACCGGGGAGCTGTTTTTT.

The chain has TRBV12-3 or TRBV12-4 and TRBJ2-5, with D tentatively TRBD1 or TRBD2 (5 bases each). CDR3 size: 15 residues. V was shortened by 4 bases and J by 4 bases, with 16 bases between the two germline ends. Written as DNA, the CDR3 is TGTGCCAGCAGTTCGGGACGGCCAGGGATAGAGACCCAGTACTTC. Protein sequence: CASSSGRPGIETQYF.